This T cell receptor beta chain was obtained from a study of cytotoxic CD8 clonotypes in ibrutinib-treated CLL. Study summary: Samples averaged roughly 260,000 productive templates and 94,082 productive rearrangements. Broader study findings: Public clonotypes, rarely seen, contracted or held steady on treatment. Exceeding age-matched healthy donors, baseline clonality also tracked the counts of circulating CD8+ T cells.

This clone was found once. Its target is not known. TCRdb's table, derived via immunoSEQ multiplex PCR, lists solely in-frame clones and lacks some. The profile covers approximately 92,000 clones, with approximately 77% appearing a single time and 20% to 25% taken by the ten largest. The CDR3 has 15 amino acids. V was pared by 2 bases and J by 6 bases, with 16 bases between. The germline V gene has CDR1 SGHTA and CDR2 FQGNSA. Sequencing used PBMCs, obtained after 24 months of ibrutinib treatment. The genes are TRBV7-2 and TRBJ1-2; D uncertain. The origin of this receptor is a human donor with chronic lymphocytic leukemia. The CDR3 is CASSLMGQAWDGYTF. The CDR3 DNA reads as TGTGCCAGCAGCTTAATGGGCCAGGCTTGGGATGGCTACACCTTC. The full variable domain, with the rest looked up from reference TRBV7-2 and TRBJ1-2, is GAGVSQSPSNKVTEKGKDVELRCDPISGHTALYWYRQSLGQGLEFLIYFQGNSAPDKSGLPSDRFSAERTGGSVSTLTIQRTQQEDSAVYLCASSLMGQAWDGYTFGSGTRLTVV.